Each of the 4 T cell receptor beta chains below was sequenced from the same sample in a study of PD-1 blockade in classical Hodgkin lymphoma. Autologous stem cell transplantation was followed by relapse in every patient, and brentuximab vedotin exposure varied. Here immunoSEQ multiplex PCR was the method, and the copy in TCRdb shows in-frame clones only, minus some. This sample yields around 28,000 clones, of which around 70% are seen a single time; about a quarter belongs to the top ten. Source: peripheral blood mononuclear cells (PBMCs), taken before the second cycle of nivolumab. The receptors here all came from a human donor with classical Hodgkin lymphoma.

The chain has TRBV19 and TRBJ2-2; D perhaps matches TRBD2 (6 bases). Germline CDR1 reads LNHDA; CDR2 reads SQIVND (reference sequence). The CDR3 sequence is 16 residues long. Trimming stripped 7 bases from V and 8 bases from J, with 23 bases between. CDR3 coding DNA: TGTGCCAGTACCCCCCGCGGGGCCGCCTTGGGAGGGGAGCTGTTTTTT. This codes for CASTPRGAALGGELFF.

CDR3 protein: CAIVGERDQPQHF. As DNA, the CDR3 is TGTGCCATCGTGGGGGAAAGAGATCAGCCCCAGCATTTT. The chain combines TRBV10-3 with TRBJ1-5, with D perhaps TRBD1 (5 bases). The germline V and J ends were trimmed by 8 bases and 5 bases, with 13 bases remaining between them. This CDR3 has 13 amino acids. The germline CDR1 and CDR2 sequences are ENHRY and SYGVKD.

V is TRBV18 and J is TRBJ2-5, with TRBD1 matching 7 bases. Looked up from germline, CDR1 is KGHSH and CDR2 is LQKENI. V dropped 6 bases and J dropped 4; count of bases not matched to a gene: 2. The CDR3 consists of 12 residues. The CDR3: CASSPGGETQYF. The CDR3 bases are TGTGCCAGCTCGCCAGGGGGAGAGACCCAGTACTTC.

This clone appeared once. The V gene is TRBV15, the J gene TRBJ2-2; D remains unclear. V lost 0 bases and J 0 bases, leaving 5 bases between the germline ends. The germline V gene encodes CDR1 LNHNV and CDR2 YYDKDF (reference sequence). This CDR3 has 15 amino acids. The CDR3 DNA is TGTGCCACCAGCAGAGAGGGTACGAACACCGGGGAGCTGTTTTTT. Its translation: CATSREGTNTGELFF.